This entry is about one TCR beta chain. This clonotype showed up many times. The antigen it binds to is not known. Base qualities are not recorded, but no much larger clone differs from it by a single base. TCR beta VDJ combination and CDR3 sequence profiling used genomic DNA as the template. An Illumina HiSeq 2000 was the platform used for TCR repertoire sequencing. Per the source publication's procedure: Repertoire assessment relied on Simpson's diversity index, CDR3 size and DJ length profiles, and TRBV/TRBJ rearrangement plots. The immunodominant clone was defined as the most abundant DNA sequence in deep sequencing data. CDR3 amino acid sequences were screened for sharing across subjects and were compared with published repertoires and the VDJdb database. TCRdb passed the public sequencing reads through fastp at Q25 and MiXCR, retaining productive beta sequences. Rows with one shared CDR3 protein collapse into an entry with the most common genes and DNA. TCRdb, not the original authors, processed these V and J calls. In this sample the table shows about 120,000 distinct CDR3 sequences, about 40% of which occur a single time. In total, the top ten clones hold over 2% of the sample.

Expansion of CD8+CD57+ cells had been shown by flow cytometry in the patients chosen for sequencing. Every patient had severe acquired aplastic anemia, diagnosed using the International Study of Aplastic Anemia and Agranulocytosis and Camitta criteria. Patients had received no therapy at the time of blood sampling. The study deep-sequenced TCR repertoires of sorted CD4+ and CD8+ blood T cells from severe aplastic anemia patients and healthy subjects. Patients were enrolled under clinicaltrials.gov protocols 00001620, 01623167, 00001397, 00071045, 00081523 and 00961064 in the USA. Ficoll-Paque density gradient centrifugation was used to isolate peripheral blood mononuclear cells. Before DNA extraction, CD4+ and CD8+ T cells were sorted by FACS or by magnetic beads. Clipping removes 7 bases from V and 5 bases from J, with 3 as the unmatched junction base count. CDR1 and CDR2 were assigned from the germline V gene as SQVTM and ANQGSEA. Inclusive of the bounding cysteine and phenylalanine, the CDR3 is 11 residues long. Of all the DNA, just the CDR3 is kept, 33 bases in frame from base 1.

These data come from a study of CD8+CD57+ T cells in acquired aplastic anemia (dated by TCRdb to between 2017 and 2018). Looking at the study overall: Extracted DNA from sorted CD4+ and CD8+ cells averaged 3.2 ug, ranging from roughly 0.2 to 30 ug. CD8+CD57+ expansion was defined as frequency above the mean frequency observed in healthy subjects.

Study-level results and caveats: CD8+ Simpson's diversity did not differ significantly between patients and healthy controls (P=0.060). Twenty-nine CD8+ CDR3 sequences were found in both patients and controls but appeared to be highly expressed in patients and within the immunodominant clones of the patients.

Material: sorted CD4+, CD8+, or CD8+CD57+ T cells (not recorded which) from PBMCs. This clonotype was obtained from a human donor with aplastic anemia. Rearrangement joined TRBV29-1 to TRBJ2-5, with 8 middle bases fitting TRBD1. In nucleotides, the sequence is TGCAGCGCAGGGGGCCAGGAGACCCAGTACTTC. The encoded protein is CSAGGQETQYF.